The 4 T cell receptor beta chains below were found in one sample sequenced in a study of blood T cell repertoires in COVID-19. The data were produced by immunoSEQ multiplex PCR, yet TCRdb's version contains in-frame clones alone and is incomplete. In the table there are around 390,000 clones, just under 90% of which are singletons. Sequencing input: PBMCs or T cells enriched from blood (not recorded which). These receptors originate from a woman aged 45-65 years who had recovered from COVID-19.

J is TRBJ1-6 and V is TRBV3-1 (or the pseudogene TRBV3-2); D perhaps matches TRBD1 (5 bases). The CDR3 contains 16 residues. From germline, CDR1 is LGHDT and CDR2 YNNKEL (reference sequence). The V end lost 0 bases, the J end lost 12 bases, and 18 bases lay between the germline ends. The CDR3 sequence is CASSQDGGTVGRPLHF. The CDR3 bases are TGTGCCAGCAGCCAAGATGGGGGGACGGTAGGAAGACCCCTCCACTTT.

Here the CDR3 reads CASSYGPGGGRSYNEQFF. Here the CDR3 DNA reads TGTGCCAGCAGTTACGGACCTGGGGGGGGCCGATCCTACAATGAGCAGTTCTTC. This rearrangement joins TRBV6-2 or TRBV6-3 to TRBJ2-1, with a weak D call TRBD2 (7 bases). V was trimmed by 2 bases and J by 1 base, leaving 18 bases between them. Per the germline V gene, CDR1 is MNHEY and CDR2 is SVGEGT. This CDR3 is 18 amino acids long.

The DNA of the CDR3 is TGTGCCAGCAGCTTAGATCGGGCTATGGGGGCCGAGCAGTACTTC. Protein: CASSLDRAMGAEQYF. The V call is TRBV11-2, the J call TRBJ2-7; the D gene is possibly TRBD1 (6 bases). The CDR3 runs 15 residues. The V end lost 0 bases, the J end lost 6 bases, and 15 bases lay between the germline ends. CDR1 and CDR2 from the germline V gene are SGHAT and FQNNGV.

The V and J genes are TRBV18 and TRBJ2-3, with D unresolved. This CDR3 is built from 11 residues. Germline-derived CDR1 and CDR2 are KGHSH and LQKENI. The V end was cut by 4 bases, the J end by 6 bases, with 5 bases between. CDR3 loop: CASSLGDTQYF. CDR3 DNA sequence: TGTGCCAGCTCACTCGGGGATACGCAGTATTTT.